This entry describes one TCR beta chain. Its specificity is unknown. V was shortened by 0 bases and J by 4 bases, with 18 bases between the two germline ends. The CDR3 is 17 residues long. Germline loops: CDR1 SGHRS, CDR2 YFSETQ. 60 Vbeta and 13 Jbeta primers were used in PCR. Libraries were prepared by immunoSEQ multiplex PCR; TCRdb keeps only in-frame clonotypes and omits some of them. The table includes 120,000 or so clones, roughly four fifths detected once. This specimen comes from a study of cytomegalovirus exposure and HLA in healthy donors. Study-wide results and limits: It was reported that TCR beta sequences correctly inferred the HLA-A and HLA-B alleles for most subjects. In a later analysis, a genetic analysis reported fewer productive-TCR N-insertions in an Asian-associated ancestry cluster than the cohort average. The productive fraction for most TCR beta V segments was about 90% or about 30% in an earlier analysis.

This receptor was taken from a male donor in good health and CMV-seropositive. J is TRBJ2-3 and V is TRBV5-1, with D unresolved. The sequenced material came from PBMCs. CDR3 sequence (DNA): TGCGCCAGCAGCTTGGATGGAGTCCCTCTCCGCGCAGATACGCAGTATTTT. Encoded protein: CASSLDGVPLRADTQYF.